Included here is one T cell receptor (beta chain) sequence, with context. Antigen unknown. This record belongs to a study of CD8+ T cells in alopecia areata. Study results and limitations: Scalp sample data also include resident alphabeta T cells from normal skin.

Extraction of RNA preceded its reverse transcription into cDNA, which served as the sequencing template. Libraries were prepared by immunoSEQ multiplex PCR; TCRdb keeps only in-frame clonotypes and omits some of them. Here the sample spans roughly 100,000 clones, 45% to 60% being singletons. CDR1 GTSNPN and CDR2 SVGIG come from the germline V gene (reference sequence). The CDR3 length is 13 residues. V lost 1 base to trimming and J lost 5 bases, with 11 bases between them. The receptor comes from a human donor in good health. V and J are TRBV30 and TRBJ2-5; no reliable D call. Sequencing used CD4+ T cells sorted from blood. This CDR3 reads CAWSAQHAETQYF. The CDR3 DNA reads as TGTGCCTGGAGTGCACAACACGCTGAGACCCAGTACTTC.